The entry below describes one T cell receptor (beta chain). The antigen is not known. Generated by immunoSEQ multiplex PCR, the TCRdb table keeps only in-frame clones and is missing some. In the table there are about 390,000 clones, about nine tenths of which are singletons. These data are taken from a study of Ad26.COV2.S vaccination and SARS-CoV-2 variants. In the study overall: Administration of Ad26.COV2.S was intramuscular, either once or twice 56 days apart.

Study results and caveats: Breadth, reportedly substantial, characterized the spike-specific CD8+ and CD4+ T cell responses after vaccination.

Regarding treatment: approximately 18 received Ad26.COV2.S at low or high dose, single or two shots; 5 received placebo; per-sample allocation not given. Day 63 after the first injection of vaccine or placebo was the sampling time. Trimming removed 4 bases from V and 2 bases from J; junction bases left unmatched: 6. This CDR3 is built from 15 residues. Germline V lookup: CDR1 WSHSY, CDR2 SAAADI. This chain links TRBV10-2 with TRBJ2-7, with 9 nucleotides matching TRBD1. The clonotype was recovered from a person between 18 and 65 years old who received the Ad26.COV2.S COVID-19 vaccine or a placebo. Here the sequenced sample was peripheral blood, taken in a trial of Ad26.COV2.S vaccine versus placebo. CDR3 loop: CASSVPNRGPYEQYF. CDR3 coding DNA: TGCGCCAGCAGTGTCCCGAACAGGGGGCCCTACGAGCAGTACTTC.